The 25 T cell receptor beta chains below all came from one sample that was sequenced in a study of T cell changes during pregnancy in multiple sclerosis (dated by TCRdb to the late 2010s). The library was built by means of the immunoSEQ multiplex PCR assay. TCRdb retrieved this table from immuneACCESS and kept in-frame rearrangements only. Not all clones are present; in checked studies, unresolved V genes account for under half, and no reason is known for the remainder. Recorded for this sample are 33,000 or so clones; approximately 91% of them occurred a single time. The ten largest account for over 5% of the sample. The sample consisted of CD8+ T cells from peripheral blood mononuclear cells, taken in the second trimester of pregnancy. Every receptor here comes from a female donor with multiple sclerosis, enrolled in a pregnancy study.

This clone was detected only a few times. V gene TRBV6-4 combines with J gene TRBJ2-2; D is ambiguous. Deletions cut 0 bases from V and 3 bases from J, with 5 bases between. CDR1 MRHNA and CDR2 SNTAGT come from the germline V gene. This CDR3 contains 14 residues. The CDR3 loop reads CASSDSIDTGELFF. DNA for the CDR3: TGTGCCAGCAGTGACTCCATTGACACCGGGGAGCTGTTTTTT.

The genes are TRBV29-1 and TRBJ1-5; TRBD1 might be the D (6 bases). Deletions cut 2 bases from V and 11 bases from J, with 16 bases between. The CDR3 covers 13 residues. From germline, CDR1 is SQVTM and CDR2 ANQGSEA. CDR3 protein: CSVEWGLGGSQHF. The CDR3 coding sequence is TGCAGCGTTGAATGGGGGCTCGGGGGGTCCCAGCATTTT.

CDR3 in amino acids: CASSLVSSGGNEQFF. In DNA form, the CDR3 reads TGCGCCAGCAGCTTGGTGTCTAGCGGGGGGAATGAGCAGTTCTTC. V is TRBV5-1 and J is TRBJ2-1; 11 bases align to TRBD2. This CDR3 has 15 residues. CDR1 is SGHRS, CDR2 YFSETQ, per germline. V gave up 0 bases and J gave up 7 bases; unmatched junction bases: 3. Using reference TRBV5-1 and TRBJ2-1 for the parts outside the CDR3, the full variable domain is KAGVTQTPRYLIKTRGQQVTLSCSPISGHRSVSWYQQTPGQGLQFLFEYFSETQRNKGNFPGRFSGRQFSNSRSEMNVSTLELGDSALYLCASSLVSSGGNEQFFGPGTRLTVL.

This chain links TRBV27 with TRBJ2-1; possibly TRBD2 for D (5 bases). The germline CDR1 and CDR2 sequences are MNHEY and SMNVEV (reference sequence). Trimming took off 3 bases at V and 7 bases at J, with 10 bases between the two ends. CDR3 length equals 13 residues. The CDR3 nucleotides are TGTGCCAGCAGTTTTGCGTCGGGGAATGAGCAGTTCTTC. Its protein product is CASSFASGNEQFF.

The gene calls are TRBV27 and TRBJ1-2; D is unclear. The CDR3 length is 16 residues. Trimming shortened V by 8 bases and J by 4 bases, and 23 bases separated the two germline ends. CDR1 and CDR2 from the germline V gene are MNHEY and SMNVEV (reference sequence). CDR3: CASCGREGFFGYGYTF. The CDR3 nucleotides read TGTGCCAGCTGCGGGAGGGAAGGATTCTTCGGCTATGGCTACACCTTC.

The chain combines TRBV25-1 with TRBJ2-7; D possibly corresponds to TRBD2 (6 bases). The CDR3 has 15 amino acids. Trimming removed 2 bases at V and 3 bases at J, with 14 bases between. Looked up from germline, CDR1 is MGHDK and CDR2 is SYGVNS. CDR3 in DNA: TGTGCCAGCAGTGAAATGAGGTTGGGGGGCTACGAGCAGTACTTC. This codes for CASSEMRLGGYEQYF.

V and J are TRBV4-1 and TRBJ2-4; 7 nucleotides agree with TRBD2. The CDR3 has 18 residues. J gave up 0 bases and V 3 bases, and 11 bases lay outside the gene matches. The germline V gene encodes CDR1 MGHRA and CDR2 YSYEKL. The CDR3 loop is CASSHRLGGAGAKNIQYF. The DNA of the CDR3 is TGCGCCAGCAGCCATCGATTGGGAGGGGCCGGAGCCAAAAACATTCAGTACTTC.

This clone was seen a handful of times. The chain recombines TRBV4-1 with TRBJ1-1; D is uncertain. This CDR3 comprises 12 residues. Trimming removed 6 bases at V and 1 base at J, with 6 bases between. Germline V gene sequence: CDR1 MGHRA, CDR2 YSYEKL. The CDR3 DNA is TGCGCCAGCAGTAACAGGAACACTGAAGCTTTCTTT. It is translated as CASSNRNTEAFF.

The chain employs TRBV4-3 and TRBJ2-2; tentative D call: TRBD1 (6 bases). The V and J ends lost 0 bases and 0 bases respectively, with 11 bases between them. This CDR3 region has 17 residues. Germline V lookup: CDR1 LGHNA, CDR2 YSLEER. This CDR3 reads CASSQDSAGANTGELFF. The CDR3 DNA sequence: TGCGCCAGCAGCCAAGATTCGGCAGGGGCGAACACCGGGGAGCTGTTTTTT.

The chain is built from TRBV7-9 and TRBJ2-1, with a tentative D call TRBD1 (6 bases). Per germline, CDR1 SEHNR and CDR2 FQNEAQ (reference sequence). This CDR3 comprises 17 residues. Trimming cost V 4 bases and J 0 bases, with 16 bases left between them. The DNA of the CDR3 is TGTGCCAGCAGCTATAACAGGGATCCAAGCTCCTACAATGAGCAGTTCTTC. This sequence encodes CASSYNRDPSSYNEQFF.

The chain carries TRBV27 and TRBJ2-7; 7 nucleotides line up with TRBD2. Germline trimming cut 4 bases from V and 0 bases from J; bases unmatched to any gene: 6. The V gene's germline CDR1 is MNHEY and CDR2 SMNVEV (reference sequence). The CDR3 contains 15 residues. The CDR3 sequence: CASSSRAGNSYEQYF. CDR3 DNA sequence: TGTGCCAGCAGTTCGAGAGCGGGGAACTCCTACGAGCAGTACTTC.

The chain combines TRBV14 with TRBJ2-6; a possible D gene is TRBD2 (6 bases). Germline V gives CDR1 SGHDN, CDR2 FVKESK. The CDR3 consists of 16 residues. Trimming took 0 bases from V and 2 from J, leaving 8 bases between them. The CDR3 is CASSQDRGTGANVLTF. In nucleotides, the CDR3 is TGTGCCAGCAGCCAAGATCGGGGGACTGGGGCCAACGTCCTGACTTTC.

This chain links TRBV28 with TRBJ1-2; a possible D gene is TRBD1 (6 bases). Deletions cut 4 bases from V and 8 bases from J, with 23 bases between. Germline V gene sequence: CDR1 MDHEN, CDR2 SYDVKM. This CDR3 spans 16 amino acids. The CDR3 reads CASSSHRGAQALGYTF. CDR3 sequence (DNA): TGTGCCAGCAGTTCCCACCGGGGGGCCCAGGCTCTGGGCTACACCTTC.

The chain joins TRBV18 to TRBJ2-1; perhaps TRBD2 as D (5 bases). From germline, CDR1 is KGHSH and CDR2 LQKENI. The CDR3 has 15 amino acids. V gave up 3 bases and J gave up 8 bases, with 17 bases separating them. CDR3 nucleotides: TGTGCCAGCTCACCTAGGTGGGTGGCGAGGGATGAGCAGTTCTTC. Translating it yields CASSPRWVARDEQFF.

The genes are TRBV11-3 and TRBJ2-7; TRBD1 might be the D (6 bases). This CDR3 region has 14 residues. V gave up 3 bases and J gave up 2 bases, with 11 bases separating them. Germline CDR1 is SGHNT and CDR2 is YENEEA. The CDR3 region is CASSFYREPYEQYF. In nucleotides, the CDR3 is TGTGCCAGCAGCTTTTACAGGGAACCCTACGAGCAGTACTTC. The whole variable domain, filled in from reference TRBV11-3 and TRBJ2-7, reads EAGVVQSPRYKIIEKKQPVAFWCNPISGHNTLYWYLQNLGQGPELLIRYENEEAVDDSQLPKDRFSAERLKGVDSTLKIQPAELGDSAVYLCASSFYREPYEQYFGPGTRLTVT.

The V call is TRBV14, the J call TRBJ1-4, with 8 bases aligning to TRBD1. J was trimmed by 7 bases and V by 4 bases; bases with no gene match: 11. Per the germline V gene, CDR1 is SGHDN and CDR2 is FVKESK. There are 16 residues in the CDR3. CDR3: CASSPTLLDRGEKLFF. The CDR3 coding sequence is TGTGCCAGCAGCCCTACTTTACTAGACAGGGGTGAAAAACTGTTTTTT. Based on the CDR3 plus reference TRBV14 and TRBJ1-4, the full variable domain is EAGVTQFPSHSVIEKGQTVTLRCDPISGHDNLYWYRRVMGKEIKFLLHFVKESKQDESGMPNNRFLAERTGGTYSTLKVQPAELEDSGVYFCASSPTLLDRGEKLFFGSGTQLSVL.

The CDR3 DNA follows: TGCGCCAGCAGCCAAGATCGAGCGGGATACAATGAGCAGTTCTTC. It is translated as CASSQDRAGYNEQFF. The chain joins TRBV4-3 to TRBJ2-1; TRBD2 matches at 7 bases. This CDR3 contains 15 residues. V dropped 0 bases and J dropped 4; count of bases not matched to a gene: 3. The germline V gene has CDR1 LGHNA and CDR2 YSLEER.

The chain links TRBV6-5 to TRBJ1-1; no clear D gene. Trimming took off 5 bases at V and 2 bases at J, with 15 bases between the two ends. This CDR3 is 15 amino acids long. The germline V gene has CDR1 MNHEY and CDR2 SVGAGI. The CDR3: CASSPTDEYNTEAFF. CDR3 sequence (DNA): TGTGCCAGCAGTCCGACTGATGAGTACAACACTGAAGCTTTCTTT.

This chain links TRBV4-3 with TRBJ1-4, with D tentatively TRBD1 (5 bases). V lost 5 bases and J lost 8, with 12 bases in between. The CDR3 is 13 amino acids. Germline V gene sequence: CDR1 LGHNA, CDR2 YSLEER. The CDR3 DNA follows: TGCGCCAGCAGCGACCGGGACTGGGAAAAACTGTTTTTT. It encodes CASSDRDWEKLFF.

This clone was picked up a small number of times. The rearrangement uses TRBV19 and TRBJ2-1, with TRBD1 matching over 9 bases. Germline V lookup: CDR1 LNHDA, CDR2 SQIVND (reference sequence). The CDR3 runs 13 residues. V lost 6 bases to trimming and J lost 7 bases; unmatched junction nucleotides: 4. CDR3 residues: CASRQGAGNEQFF. DNA of the CDR3: TGTGCCAGTAGACAGGGGGCGGGGAATGAGCAGTTCTTC.

V and J are TRBV29-1 and TRBJ2-2; the match to TRBD2 covers 13 bases. With 4 bases clipped from V and 5 bases from J, the junction kept 4 bases outside the gene matches. The CDR3 covers 15 residues. CDR1 is SQVTM and CDR2 is ANQGSEA in the germline V gene. CDR3 loop: CSVGGLAGRTGELFF. CDR3 nucleotide sequence: TGCAGCGTTGGGGGACTAGCGGGAAGGACCGGGGAGCTGTTTTTT.

This clone was counted only a few times. The chain is built from TRBV4-2 and TRBJ1-2, with D perhaps matching TRBD1 (5 bases). Germline V CDR1 and CDR2: LGHNA, YNFKEQ. CDR3 length equals 15 residues. Trimming removed 0 bases from V and 2 bases from J, with 10 bases in between. The DNA for the CDR3 is TGTGCCAGCAGCCAAGATTGGCAGGGAAACTATGGCTACACCTTC. Translating it yields CASSQDWQGNYGYTF.

V and J are TRBV7-9 and TRBJ2-1; D is perhaps TRBD2 (6 bases). The germline V gene encodes CDR1 SEHNR and CDR2 FQNEAQ (reference sequence). This CDR3 contains 13 residues. The V and J ends lost 2 bases and 8 bases respectively, with 10 bases between them. The CDR3 DNA reads as TGTGCCAGCAGCTTACCCGGGAGCGATGAGCAGTTCTTC. Encoded protein: CASSLPGSDEQFF.

The genes are TRBV19 and TRBJ2-2; D is uncertain. The CDR3 has 16 amino acids. Trimming removed 3 bases at V and 2 bases at J, with 13 bases between. From germline, CDR1 is LNHDA and CDR2 SQIVND (reference sequence). The CDR3 DNA sequence: TGTGCCAGTAGTATTTGGCCAATACCTAACACCGGGGAGCTGTTTTTT. Translation: CASSIWPIPNTGELFF.

This chain links TRBV4-3 with TRBJ1-1, with a possible D match to TRBD1 (6 bases). Germline V gives CDR1 LGHNA, CDR2 YSLEER. The CDR3 is 15 amino acids. The V gene lost 0 bases and the J gene lost 3 bases, with 11 bases spanning the gap. The CDR3 bases are TGCGCCAGCAGCCAAGATCCACAGGGTTACACTGAAGCTTTCTTT. It encodes CASSQDPQGYTEAFF.